A single sample gave rise to the 22 T cell receptor beta chains below, sequenced in a study of cytomegalovirus exposure and HLA in healthy donors. The PCR used 60 Vbeta and 13 Jbeta primers. Assay used: immunoSEQ multiplex PCR; TCRdb lists only in-frame clones, some missing. The repertoire holds 170,000 or so clones, with more than 70% as singletons. The material sequenced was PBMCs. Receptors were obtained from a boy between 2 and 10 years old in good health and CMV-seronegative.

The chain employs TRBV30 and TRBJ2-3, with a weak D call TRBD1 (5 bases). The CDR3 is 14 amino acids. Germline V gives CDR1 GTSNPN, CDR2 SVGIG (reference sequence). V lost 0 bases and J lost 2, with 9 bases in between. CDR3 amino acids: CAWSVHRYTDTQYF. The CDR3 region has the DNA TGTGCCTGGAGTGTACACAGGTACACAGATACGCAGTATTTT.

The V and J genes are TRBV4-1 and TRBJ2-2; D may be TRBD2 (6 bases). Germline CDR1 is MGHRA and CDR2 is YSYEKL. This CDR3 is built from 18 residues. Trimming shortened V by 8 bases and J by 6 bases, and 28 bases separated the two germline ends. CDR3 in amino acids: CASSPSEGTRGIAGELFF. Written as DNA, the CDR3 is TGCGCCAGCTCCCCTTCGGAGGGGACGAGGGGTATCGCCGGGGAGCTGTTTTTT.

The J gene is TRBJ1-5, the V gene TRBV28, with a weak D call TRBD1 (6 bases). The CDR3 length is 16 residues. The germline V gene encodes CDR1 MDHEN and CDR2 SYDVKM. Trimming cost V 4 bases and J 1 base, with 14 bases left between them. The CDR3 DNA sequence: TGTGCCAGCAGTTCCGGGGGGGCGTTGAGCAATCAGCCCCAGCATTTT. Encoded protein: CASSSGGALSNQPQHF. The variable domain in full, completed from reference TRBV28 and TRBJ1-5, reads DVKVTQSSRYLVKRTGEKVFLECVQDMDHENMFWYRQDPGLGLRLIYFSYDVKMKEKGDIPEGYSVSREKKERFSLILESASTNQTSMYLCASSSGGALSNQPQHFGDGTRLSIL.

To note about this clone: Germline is not matched at one junction end, which may reflect a read error. This CDR3 is also generated by other DNA sequences in the sample. The V call is TRBV6-1, the J call TRBJ2-2; perhaps TRBD2 as D (5 bases). The CDR3 is 13 amino acids. Germline lookup yields CDR1 MNHNS and CDR2 SASEGT. The CDR3 reads CASSEGSIGELFF. As DNA, the CDR3 is TGTGCCAGCAGTGAAGGCTCTATCGGGGAGTTGTTTTTT.

The chain combines TRBV7-3 with TRBJ1-1; D remains ambiguous. V gave up 5 bases and J gave up 4 bases, with 17 bases separating them. In germline, CDR1 is SGHTA, CDR2 FQGTGA. This CDR3 is 15 amino acids long. CDR3 sequence (DNA): TGTGCCAGCAGCGTAGGTGGAGGGTGGGGCACTGAAGCTTTCTTT. Its translation is CASSVGGGWGTEAFF.

The CDR3 nucleotides read TGCGCCAGCAGCTTGGCGACTAGCATAAATGAGCAGTTCTTC. Translating gives CASSLATSINEQFF. This chain connects TRBV5-1 to TRBJ2-1; the match to TRBD2 covers 7 bases. V was pared by 0 bases and J by 7 bases, with 4 bases of the junction left unmatched. This CDR3 is 14 amino acids long. CDR1 is SGHRS and CDR2 is YFSETQ in the germline V gene. Drawing the rest from reference TRBV5-1 and TRBJ2-1, the complete variable domain is KAGVTQTPRYLIKTRGQQVTLSCSPISGHRSVSWYQQTPGQGLQFLFEYFSETQRNKGNFPGRFSGRQFSNSRSEMNVSTLELGDSALYLCASSLATSINEQFFGPGTRLTVL.

CDR3 in DNA: TGTGCCAGCAGTTTATGGGGGGGAAGTCGGAATCAGCCCCAGCATTTT. Translating it yields CASSLWGGSRNQPQHF. The chain couples TRBV28 to TRBJ1-5; D might be TRBD1 (5 bases). The V end lost 0 bases, the J end lost 4 bases, and 13 bases lay between the germline ends. Per germline, CDR1 MDHEN and CDR2 SYDVKM. The CDR3 is 16 residues long.

The chain uses TRBV12-5 and TRBJ2-2; 12 positions match TRBD1. Germline CDR1 and CDR2: LGHNT and FRNRAP. The CDR3 loop spans 17 amino acids. V lost 0 bases and J lost 6; bases outside the gene matches: 5. DNA of the CDR3: TGTGCTAGTGGTTTGGTACCGGGACAGGGGGCGGCCGGGGAGCTGTTTTTT. Its translation: CASGLVPGQGAAGELFF.

This rearrangement joins TRBV5-1 to TRBJ2-7; TRBD2 is a possible D gene (6 bases). V was pared by 10 bases and J by 2 bases, with 13 bases between. CDR3 length: 12 amino acids. Germline loops: CDR1 SGHRS, CDR2 YFSETQ. The CDR3 nucleotides read TGCGCCGGAAGGGGACTTGCCTACGAGCAGTACTTC. This sequence encodes CAGRGLAYEQYF.

The chain carries TRBV9 and TRBJ2-5; 9 nucleotides agree with TRBD1. This CDR3 has 15 amino acids. After removal of 3 bases from V and 2 bases from J, the junction contained 5 bases not matched to a gene. Germline assignment: CDR1 SGDLS and CDR2 YYNGEE. This CDR3 reads CASSAIGTGQETQYF. The DNA for the CDR3 is TGTGCCAGCAGCGCCATAGGGACAGGGCAAGAGACCCAGTACTTC.

The gene calls are TRBV5-1 and TRBJ2-2; TRBD2 matches 8 bases. The CDR3 sequence is 16 residues long. V lost 3 bases, J lost 2 bases, and 6 bases stayed unmatched. CDR1 SGHRS and CDR2 YFSETQ come from the germline V gene. The CDR3 loop is CASSYLSGTNTGELFF. The CDR3 coding sequence is TGCGCCAGCAGCTACCTTAGCGGGACCAACACCGGGGAGCTGTTTTTT.

V is TRBV7-2 and J is TRBJ2-5; D is perhaps TRBD2 (6 bases). The CDR3 covers 14 residues. Trimming removed 1 base at V and 5 bases at J, with 11 bases between. Germline lookup yields CDR1 SGHTA and CDR2 FQGNSA. The CDR3 DNA reads as TGTGCCAGCAGCTTAGGGCGGGACCGGGAGACCCAGTACTTC. Its translation is CASSLGRDRETQYF.

This clone showed up just a few times. DNA for the CDR3: TGTGCCAGCAGTTCGGCGGACTACGAGCAGTACTTC. As protein: CASSSADYEQYF. The chain employs TRBV6-5 and TRBJ2-7; D is unresolved. V lost 4 bases, J lost 3 bases, and 7 bases lay in between. The CDR3 consists of 12 residues. From germline, CDR1 is MNHEY and CDR2 SVGAGI.

The chain combines TRBV2 with TRBJ2-7; 9 bases match TRBD2. V was pared by 4 bases and J by 5 bases, with 3 bases of the junction left unmatched. Per germline, CDR1 SNHLY and CDR2 FYNNEI. The CDR3 consists of 13 residues. CDR3 protein: CASSVSSGNEQYF. The CDR3 nucleotides are TGTGCCAGCAGTGTCTCTAGCGGGAACGAGCAGTACTTC.

The chain employs TRBV4-2 and TRBJ2-7; D is ambiguous. V lost 0 bases and J 4 bases, leaving 7 bases between the germline ends. The germline V gene encodes CDR1 LGHNA and CDR2 YNFKEQ. CDR3 length equals 13 residues. Here the CDR3 DNA reads TGTGCCAGCAGCCAAGAGATCGCGTACGAGCAGTACTTC. Amino acid sequence: CASSQEIAYEQYF.

J is TRBJ1-4 and V is TRBV7-6; 8 bases align to TRBD1. The J segment lost 3 bases and the V segment lost 5 bases, leaving 11 bases of the junction unmatched. CDR1 and CDR2 (germline): SGHVS, FNYEAQ. This CDR3 comprises 17 residues. The DNA for the CDR3 is TGTGCCAGCAGCCCGAGCCTAAGGACAGGGTCTAATGAAAAACTGTTTTTT. This codes for CASSPSLRTGSNEKLFF. Full variable domain (outside the CDR3, taken from reference TRBV7-6 and TRBJ1-4): GAGVSQSPRYKVTKRGQDVALRCDPISGHVSLYWYRQALGQGPEFLTYFNYEAQQDKSGLPNDRFSAERPEGSISTLTIQRTEQRDSAMYRCASSPSLRTGSNEKLFFGSGTQLSVL.

The rearrangement joins TRBV6-5 to TRBJ1-1; no clear D. Trimming stripped 1 base from V and 6 bases from J, with 6 bases between. Germline V CDR1 and CDR2: MNHEY, SVGAGI. The CDR3 contains 12 residues. CDR3 loop: CASSYYGAEAFF. In nucleotides, the CDR3 is TGTGCCAGCAGTTACTATGGAGCTGAAGCTTTCTTT.

This clone was counted between two and nine times. The V call is TRBV27, the J call TRBJ1-1; 9 bases line up with TRBD1. The CDR3 is 15 residues long. The germline CDR1 and CDR2 sequences are MNHEY and SMNVEV (reference sequence). V lost 5 bases and J lost 5; bases outside the gene matches: 9. In DNA form, the CDR3 reads TGTGCCAGCAGTGACCCGGGACAGGGAAATACTGAAGCTTTCTTT. This sequence encodes CASSDPGQGNTEAFF.

The chain recombines TRBV11-2 with TRBJ2-3; 7 bases fit TRBD2. The CDR3 contains 15 residues. Trimming removed 5 bases from V and 3 bases from J; junction bases left unmatched: 8. The germline gives CDR1 SGHAT, CDR2 FQNNGV. CDR3 coding DNA: TGTGCCAGCAGCCCTCTAGCCGGGAGGACAGATACGCAGTATTTT. Translating it yields CASSPLAGRTDTQYF.

This chain uses TRBV6-5 with TRBJ2-7; tentative D call: TRBD1 (5 bases). The length of the CDR3 is 15 residues. Germline-derived CDR1 and CDR2 are MNHEY and SVGAGI. V lost 4 bases, J lost 0 bases, and 13 bases lay in between. This CDR3 reads CASSWGKKSSYEQYF. In nucleotides, the CDR3 is TGTGCCAGCAGTTGGGGCAAAAAGAGCTCCTACGAGCAGTACTTC.

The chain uses TRBV5-1 and TRBJ1-1; 8 positions agree with TRBD1. After removal of 4 bases from V and 1 base from J, the junction contained 6 bases not matched to a gene. This CDR3 is built from 15 residues. Germline loops: CDR1 SGHRS, CDR2 YFSETQ. CDR3 protein: CASSAYRGENTEAFF. CDR3 in DNA: TGCGCCAGCAGCGCCTACAGGGGGGAGAACACTGAAGCTTTCTTT.

The chain uses TRBV10-1 and TRBJ1-5; D remains unclear. CDR1 is WNHNN, CDR2 SYGVQD, per germline (reference sequence). The CDR3 extends over 13 amino acids. V gave up 2 bases and J gave up 6 bases, with 8 bases separating them. CDR3 in DNA: TGCGCCAGCAGTGAGACTCTAGGTCAGCCCCAGCATTTT. As protein: CASSETLGQPQHF.